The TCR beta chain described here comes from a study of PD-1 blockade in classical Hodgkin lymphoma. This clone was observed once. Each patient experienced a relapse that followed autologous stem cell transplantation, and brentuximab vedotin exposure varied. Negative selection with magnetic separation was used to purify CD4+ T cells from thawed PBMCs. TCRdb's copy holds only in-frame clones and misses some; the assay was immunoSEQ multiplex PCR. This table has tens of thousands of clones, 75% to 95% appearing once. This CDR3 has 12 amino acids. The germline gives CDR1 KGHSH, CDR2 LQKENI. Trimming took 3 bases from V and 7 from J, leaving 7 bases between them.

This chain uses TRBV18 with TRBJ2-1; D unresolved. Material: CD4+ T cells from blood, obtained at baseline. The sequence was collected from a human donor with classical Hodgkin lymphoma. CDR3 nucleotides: TGTGCCAGCTCACCTCCAGAAAATGAGCAGTTCTTC. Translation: CASSPPENEQFF.